Shown below are 21 T cell receptor beta chains from a single sample sequenced in a study of CD4 and CD8 cells across lung adenocarcinoma regions (dated by TCRdb to 2017 to 2018). Libraries were constructed by PCR. Sequencing relied on a HiSeq X Ten. TCRdb redid the processing of the public reads, applying fastp at Q25 and MiXCR, and retained in-frame beta chains. Every distinct CDR3 protein forms one entry, paired with its most common genes and DNA. The sample table contains several thousand distinct CDR3 sequences; only one count was recorded for roughly half of them. Of the sample, 35% to 45% falls within the top ten clones. Sequencing was carried out using CD8+ T cells from the center of a lung tumor. The sample's cell subset or site label, in plain terms: tumor center region. The receptors were sampled from a male donor with lung adenocarcinoma. The CD4 and CD8 labels of this study may be unreliable.

The chain employs TRBV6-1 and TRBJ2-3; tentatively, D is TRBD1 or TRBD2 (6 bases each). The assigned J gene may be wrong: the sequence end matches TRBJ2-7 better. Germline lookup yields CDR1 MNHNS and CDR2 SASEGT. CDR3 size: 16 residues. The CDR3 sequence is CASSEAGLGGKDTQYF. In DNA, the CDR3 is TGTGCCAGCAGTGAAGCGGGGCTGGGGGGCAAAGATACGCAGTACTTC.

The chain links TRBV6-2 or TRBV6-3 to TRBJ2-2; TRBD2 agrees at 13 bases. The germline V gene has CDR1 MNHEY and CDR2 SVGEGT. Losses at the gene ends were 6 bases for V and 5 bases for J; bases not matched to a gene: 6. The CDR3 is made up of 16 amino acids. CDR3 sequence: CASRRLAGGETGELFF. CDR3 sequence (DNA): TGTGCCAGCAGGCGACTAGCGGGAGGAGAGACCGGGGAGCTGTTTTTT.

Points on this clonotype: Sequence at one end of the junction differs from germline and may be a read error. The chain recombines TRBV10-1 with TRBJ2-5, with 7 bases identical to TRBD1. Germline CDR1 is WNHNN and CDR2 is SYGVQD (reference sequence). CDR3 length: 14 residues. The DNA for the CDR3 is TGCGCCGGCAGTGGTGGACAGGACCCAGAGACCCAGTACTTT. Amino acids: CAGSGGQDPETQYF.

The V and J genes are TRBV6-1 and TRBJ1-1; the D gene is possibly TRBD1 (5 bases). CDR1 and CDR2 (germline): MNHNS, SASEGT. Trimming pared 8 bases from V and 0 bases from J, leaving 16 bases between. The CDR3 has 15 residues. The CDR3 DNA sequence: TGTGCCAGCCACTTTGGGGTGGACATGAACACTGAAGCTTTCTTT. Translating gives CASHFGVDMNTEAFF.

This clonotype has more than one count but fewer than ten. This rearrangement joins TRBV27 to TRBJ2-1, with D unresolved. This CDR3 is 13 amino acids long. V shed 5 bases and J shed 3 bases, with 8 bases lying between them. Germline CDR1 is MNHEY and CDR2 is SMNVEV (reference sequence). As DNA, the CDR3 is TGTGCCAGCAGTCTGACAAACTACAATGAGCAGTTCTTC. Translated, it gives CASSLTNYNEQFF.

In regard to this clonotype: One end of the junction is discordant with germline, which a read error may explain. V usage is TRBV6-1 and J usage is TRBJ2-1; perhaps TRBD2 as D (6 bases). The CDR3 has 15 amino acids. Germline CDR1 MNHNS, CDR2 SASEGT. CDR3 DNA sequence: TGTGCCAGGAGTGACCTGGCGGGGAGCACAGATGAGCAGTTCTTC. It encodes CARSDLAGSTDEQFF.

This sequence joins TRBV28 and TRBJ1-1; D is uncertain. In germline, CDR1 is MDHEN, CDR2 SYDVKM. The CDR3 has 15 amino acids. Trimming removed 3 bases from V and 3 bases from J, with 14 bases in between. CDR3 bases: TGTGCCAGCAGTTTTTACCCTCCTGGGGACACTGAAGCTTTCTTT. Encoded protein: CASSFYPPGDTEAFF.

This clonotype was counted between two and nine times. The gene calls are TRBV27 and TRBJ1-5; D is undetermined. Germline-derived CDR1 and CDR2 are MNHEY and SMNVEV (reference sequence). CDR3 length: 14 residues. Trimming cost V 2 bases and J 2 bases, with 7 bases left between them. The CDR3 sequence: CASSLLGGNQPQHF. CDR3 sequence (DNA): TGTGCCAGCAGTTTACTCGGGGGCAATCAGCCCCAGCATTTT.

Relative to its sample, this clonotype is medium-sized. CDR3 bases: TGTGCCAGCGGACCTTACAATGAGCAGTTCTTC. This translates into CASGPYNEQFF. The chain employs TRBV27 and TRBJ2-1; D gene uncertain. The CDR3 has 11 amino acids. Germline CDR1 MNHEY, CDR2 SMNVEV (reference sequence). The V and J ends lost 8 bases and 4 bases respectively, with 6 bases between them.

This clonotype was seen repeatedly, ten times or more. The gene calls are TRBV27 and TRBJ2-3; tentative D call: TRBD2 (5 bases). V lost 5 bases and J 6 bases, leaving 9 bases between the germline ends. This CDR3 is 12 amino acids long. The germline gives CDR1 MNHEY, CDR2 SMNVEV (reference sequence). CDR3 nucleotides: TGTGCCAGCAGTCCCCGCGGGGATACGCAGTATTTT. Its translation: CASSPRGDTQYF.

This clonotype was counted many times. The chain couples TRBV6-5 to TRBJ2-1; 8 nucleotides line up with TRBD2. The J call may be mistaken, given a closer DNA end match to TRBJ2-7. Germline V gene lookup returns CDR1 MNHEY and CDR2 SVGAGI. The CDR3 is 15 residues long. DNA of the CDR3: TGTGCCAGCAGTTACTCGGCGGGAGGCTCCTACGAGCAGTACTTC. It translates to CASSYSAGGSYEQYF.

Ten or more counts support this clonotype. This rearrangement joins TRBV6-1 to TRBJ2-1; TRBD2 agrees at 12 bases. The length of the CDR3 is 17 residues. Germline V gene lookup returns CDR1 MNHNS and CDR2 SASEGT. The ends lost 5 bases at V and 5 bases at J; junction bases unmatched: 10. CDR3 loop: CASSTPGTSGRHNEQFF. The CDR3 DNA reads TGTGCCAGCAGTACCCCCGGGACTAGCGGGCGACACAATGAGCAGTTCTTC.

V usage is TRBV6-4 and J usage is TRBJ2-1; possible D gene TRBD1, 6 bases. Gene TRBJ2-5 matches the end of the DNA better, so the J call may be wrong. CDR3 size: 14 residues. Germline values: CDR1 MRHNA, CDR2 SNTAGT. Written as DNA, the CDR3 is TGTGCGGGCAGTGGGGGCCGAGACCGAGATACCCAGTACTTC. This encodes CAGSGGRDRDTQYF.

Written as DNA, the CDR3 is TGTGCCTGGAGTGTTCGACTAGCGGCCCCGCAGGAGACCCAGTACTTC. Translating it yields CAWSVRLAAPQETQYF. V usage is TRBV30 and J usage is TRBJ2-1, with 9 bases aligning to TRBD2. The last part of the DNA fits TRBJ2-5 better; the J call may be wrong. The V gene's germline CDR1 is GTSNPN and CDR2 SVGIG (reference sequence). The CDR3 has 16 residues.

The gene calls are TRBV6-1 and TRBJ2-2; no clear D. Trimming took 1 base from V and 6 from J, leaving 15 bases between them. The CDR3 length is 16 residues. CDR1 MNHNS and CDR2 SASEGT come from the germline V gene. CDR3 amino acids: CASSEGGLFLAGELFF. CDR3 bases: TGTGCCAGCAGTGAAGGTGGCCTATTCCTGGCCGGGGAGCTGTTTTTT.

For this clonotype: At one end the junction does not follow the germline gene, possibly because of a read error. The chain is built from TRBV27 and TRBJ2-3; D might be TRBD1 (5 bases). Germline loops: CDR1 MNHEY, CDR2 SMNVEV (reference sequence). There are 15 residues in the CDR3. The DNA for the CDR3 is TGTGCCAGGGGGCTCAGGGTAGGCGACCCAGATACCCAGTATTTT. Its translation: CARGLRVGDPDTQYF.

V is TRBV7-2 and J is TRBJ2-2; perhaps TRBD2 as D (5 bases). The CDR3 is 14 amino acids. V was clipped by 5 bases and J by 5 bases, with 12 bases between them. In germline, CDR1 is SGHTA, CDR2 FQGNSA. The CDR3 loop reads CASSQDFSTGELFF. The DNA of the CDR3 is TGTGCCAGCAGCCAGGACTTCTCGACCGGGGAGCTGTTTTTT.

V gene TRBV27 combines with J gene TRBJ2-3; 12 nucleotides align to TRBD2. The trim removed 6 bases at V and 5 bases at J, leaving 6 bases unmatched. Germline CDR1 is MNHEY and CDR2 is SMNVEV (reference sequence). The CDR3 totals 15 residues. CDR3 coding DNA: TGTGCCAGCAGCCTAGCGGGGGGGGCCGTAGATACGCAGTATTTT. Residues: CASSLAGGAVDTQYF.

The genes are TRBV4-2 and TRBJ2-3, with TRBD2 matching over 10 bases. The CDR3 length is 17 residues. V shed 0 bases and J 3 bases; nucleotides not matched to a gene: 6. Germline loops: CDR1 LGHNA, CDR2 YNFKEQ. The CDR3 spells CASSQDRLAGSTDTQYF. The CDR3 DNA reads as TGTGCCAGCAGCCAAGATCGACTAGCGGGCAGTACAGATACGCAGTATTTT.

V usage is TRBV6-1 and J usage is TRBJ2-1, with 10 bases lining up with TRBD2. The assigned J gene may be wrong: the sequence end matches TRBJ2-7 better. The CDR3 totals 14 residues. CDR1 is MNHNS, CDR2 SASEGT, per germline. CDR3 amino acids: CASSGLAGVHEQYF. CDR3 coding DNA: TGTGCCAGCAGTGGGCTAGCGGGAGTACATGAGCAGTACTTC.

This clonotype was recorded many times. The rearrangement links TRBV6-1 to TRBJ1-1; 8 bases agree with TRBD1. Germline CDR1 and CDR2: MNHNS and SASEGT. Germline trimming cut 6 bases from V and 3 bases from J; bases unmatched to any gene: 6. The CDR3 totals 14 residues. CDR3 sequence (DNA): TGTGCCAGCAGACTAGACAGGGGCCACACTGAAGCTTTCTTT. Protein sequence: CASRLDRGHTEAFF.